The 15 T cell receptor beta chains below come from one sample, sequenced in a study of cytotoxic CD8 clonotypes in ibrutinib-treated CLL (TCRdb year 2021). The time point label here, explained by the study, means: about a year on ibrutinib. Library prep was done by the immunoSEQ multiplex PCR assay. The clones in this table, taken by TCRdb from immuneACCESS, are in-frame only. Not every clone is retained; where verified, under half of the shortfall comes from an unresolved V gene, and the cause of the rest is unknown. This sample is represented by roughly 200,000 clones; about three quarters of them were singletons. 5.5% to 6% of the sample comes from the top ten. The input for sequencing was PBMCs, taken after 12 months of ibrutinib treatment. The receptors derive from a human donor with chronic lymphocytic leukemia.

The table lists this clone with a few counts. The V call is TRBV30, the J call TRBJ1-5, with 9 bases matching TRBD1. The germline CDR1 and CDR2 sequences are GTSNPN and SVGIG (reference sequence). This CDR3 spans 14 amino acids. V dropped 6 bases and J dropped 1; count of bases not matched to a gene: 4. The CDR3 DNA reads TGTGCCTGTTCACAGGGGGCGAGCAATCAGCCCCAGCATTTT. The encoded protein is CACSQGASNQPQHF. The whole variable domain, remainder taken from reference TRBV30 and TRBJ1-5, is SQTIHQWPATLVQPVGSPLSLECTVEGTSNPNLYWYRQAAGRGLQLLFYSVGIGQISSEVPQNLSASRPQDRQFILSSKKLLLSDSGFYLCACSQGASNQPQHFGDGTRLSIL.

The chain is built from TRBV4-1 and TRBJ2-3, with D possibly matching TRBD2 (6 bases). Per germline, CDR1 MGHRA and CDR2 YSYEKL. Trimming stripped 5 bases from V and 4 bases from J, with 13 bases between. The CDR3 loop spans 14 amino acids. The CDR3 DNA sequence: TGCGCCAGCAGCGCTGTGGGGGGATCAGATACGCAGTATTTT. Its protein is CASSAVGGSDTQYF.

The chain employs TRBV4-1 and TRBJ1-2; D possibly corresponds to TRBD1 (5 bases). Germline V gene sequence: CDR1 MGHRA, CDR2 YSYEKL. Trimming took 4 bases from V and 9 from J, leaving 9 bases between them. This CDR3 comprises 11 residues. The CDR3 is CASSLGTSYTF. For the CDR3, the DNA is TGCGCCAGCAGCCTTGGGACGAGCTACACCTTC.

V usage is TRBV6-5 and J usage is TRBJ1-4; 8 bases agree with TRBD1. Germline assignment: CDR1 MNHEY and CDR2 SVGAGI. The CDR3 is made up of 16 amino acids. Trimming took 4 bases from V and 13 from J; bases not matched to a gene: 17. The CDR3 loop is CASSSLTTHQGARLFF. The CDR3 nucleotides read TGTGCCAGCAGTTCCCTTACTACCCATCAGGGGGCGAGACTGTTTTTT.

The rearrangement joins TRBV7-2 to TRBJ2-1; D may be TRBD2 (6 bases). The length of the CDR3 is 15 residues. Germline V CDR1 and CDR2: SGHTA, FQGNSA. The V end was cut by 5 bases, the J end by 5 bases, with 16 bases between. The CDR3 reads CASSAFPGTHNEQFF. As DNA, the CDR3 is TGTGCCAGCAGCGCATTCCCCGGGACTCACAATGAGCAGTTCTTC.

The CDR3 here is CASSLAGGSYEQYF. CDR3 in DNA: TGTGCCAGCAGCTTGGCAGGAGGCTCCTACGAGCAGTACTTC. The rearrangement links TRBV7-6 to TRBJ2-7; the D gene is possibly TRBD2 (5 bases). The V and J ends lost 3 bases and 0 bases respectively, with 9 bases between them. The CDR3 consists of 14 residues. Per the germline V gene, CDR1 is SGHVS and CDR2 is FNYEAQ.

The chain joins TRBV13 to TRBJ2-1; tentative D call: TRBD2 (5 bases). Germline V gene lookup returns CDR1 PRHDT and CDR2 FYEKMQ (reference sequence). CDR3 length: 14 residues. V lost 5 bases to trimming and J lost 8 bases, with 16 bases between them. For the CDR3, the DNA is TGTGCCAGCAGCCCTCGCGCCGCGGGCGATGAGCAGTTCTTC. The encoded protein is CASSPRAAGDEQFF. Filled out from reference TRBV13 and TRBJ2-1, the complete variable domain reads AAGVIQSPRHLIKEKRETATLKCYPIPRHDTVYWYQQGPGQDPQFLISFYEKMQSDKGSIPDRFSAQQFSDYHSELNMSSLELGDSALYFCASSPRAAGDEQFFGPGTRLTVL.

The rearrangement uses TRBV28 and TRBJ1-2, with 7 bases matching TRBD1. The CDR3 has 15 residues. Germline CDR1 reads MDHEN; CDR2 reads SYDVKM. The trim removed 3 bases at V and 4 bases at J, leaving 8 bases unmatched. The CDR3 loop is CASSFLRTGSYGYTF. As DNA, the CDR3 is TGTGCCAGCAGTTTCCTTCGGACAGGAAGCTATGGCTACACCTTC.

This clone was seen once. DNA for the CDR3: TGTGCCTGGAGTATTGGACGCAGTTACCAAGAGACCCAGTACTTC. Encoded protein: CAWSIGRSYQETQYF. This rearrangement joins TRBV30 to TRBJ2-5, with no clear D. The CDR3 contains 15 residues. The germline V and J ends were trimmed by 2 bases and 0 bases, with 13 bases remaining between them. Germline CDR1 reads GTSNPN; CDR2 reads SVGIG (reference sequence).

This clone was found once. This rearrangement joins TRBV29-1 to TRBJ2-6; D possibly uses TRBD1 or TRBD2 (6 bases each). The V end lost 6 bases, the J end lost 2 bases, and 14 bases lay between the germline ends. The CDR3 consists of 15 residues. Germline V lookup: CDR1 SQVTM, CDR2 ANQGSEA. CDR3 in DNA: TGCAGCGTCGGAAGGGGGGTAGCTGGGGCCAACGTCCTGACTTTC. Its translation: CSVGRGVAGANVLTF.

The V call is TRBV7-3, the J call TRBJ1-6; TRBD1 matches at 8 bases. Germline assignment: CDR1 SGHTA and CDR2 FQGTGA. Trimming at V came to 1 base and at J to 7 bases, leaving 3 bases not matched to a gene. There are 15 residues in the CDR3. The CDR3 is CASSLNRGKNSPLHF. For the CDR3, the DNA is TGTGCCAGCAGCTTAAACAGGGGGAAGAATTCACCCCTCCACTTT. The full variable domain, completed using reference TRBV7-3 and TRBJ1-6, is GAGVSQTPSNKVTEKGKYVELRCDPISGHTALYWYRQSLGQGPEFLIYFQGTGAADDSGLPNDRFFAVRPEGSVSTLKIQRTERGDSAVYLCASSLNRGKNSPLHFGNGTRLTVT.

This clone appeared many times. This sequence joins TRBV2 and TRBJ1-2, with D tentatively TRBD1 (5 bases). Trimming removed 5 bases from V and 6 bases from J, with 19 bases in between. CDR1 is SNHLY and CDR2 is FYNNEI in the germline V gene. The CDR3 contains 15 residues. CDR3 amino acids: CASSRQGLVSHGYTF. In nucleotides, the CDR3 is TGTGCCAGCAGTAGGCAGGGATTGGTTTCTCATGGCTACACCTTC.

The chain combines TRBV2 with TRBJ1-1; 9 nucleotides line up with TRBD1. The J segment lost 1 base and the V segment lost 11 bases, leaving 8 bases of the junction unmatched. Germline CDR1 and CDR2: SNHLY and FYNNEI. The CDR3 contains 14 residues. As DNA, the CDR3 is TGTGCCGCAGGGACAGGGACCAGGAACACTGAAGCTTTCTTT. Protein: CAAGTGTRNTEAFF. The variable domain in full, with the rest retrieved from reference TRBV2 and TRBJ1-1, is EPEVTQTPSHQVTQMGQEVILRCVPISNHLYFYWYRQILGQKVEFLVSFYNNEISEKSEIFDDQFSVERPDGSNFTLKIRSTKLEDSAMYFCAAGTGTRNTEAFFGQGTRLTVV.

This rearrangement joins TRBV4-3 to TRBJ2-2; 10 bases align to TRBD2. Trimming removed 0 bases from V and 6 bases from J; junction bases left unmatched: 7. The CDR3 is 17 amino acids. From germline, CDR1 is LGHNA and CDR2 YSLEER. The CDR3 nucleotides are TGCGCCAGCAGCCAAGAGGTTGCAAGCGGGAGGGCCGGGGAGCTGTTTTTT. This codes for CASSQEVASGRAGELFF.

This clone was observed a handful of times. This chain uses TRBV2 with TRBJ1-6; no firm D call. Looked up from germline, CDR1 is SNHLY and CDR2 is FYNNEI. V lost 9 bases and J lost 12, with 12 bases in between. This CDR3 region has 11 residues. The CDR3 nucleotides read TGTGCCAGGGGAAGCAGAGGACCCCTCCACTTT. This gives the protein CARGSRGPLHF.